The text below deals with one T cell receptor beta chain. Profiled with immunoSEQ multiplex PCR; TCRdb holds only in-frame clones, not every one. The table includes about 2 million clones, about 95% detected once. It was CD45RO-negative cells, positively selected for CCR7, that made up naive CD8 cells, with terminally differentiated effector memory CD45RA+ cells excluded. Deletions cut 5 bases from V and 5 bases from J, with 6 bases between. This CDR3 contains 11 residues. Germline V gene data show CDR1 as MNHEY and CDR2 as SVGAGI. The sample is drawn from a study of shared clonotypes between healthy human individuals.

The source is a man aged 18 to 35 in good health. Source material: naive CD8+ T cells sorted from blood. This chain links TRBV6-5 with TRBJ1-2; the D gene is possibly TRBD1 (5 bases). Written as DNA, the CDR3 is TGTGCCAGCAGTGACAGTTATGGCTACACCTTC. Protein sequence: CASSDSYGYTF.